A single sample gave rise to the 31 T cell receptor beta chains below, sequenced in a study of T cells in localized non-small cell lung cancer. TCRdb's copy holds only in-frame clones and misses some; the assay was immunoSEQ multiplex PCR. This sample has approximately 40,000 clones, with 85% to 90% found just once. Sequenced here: peripheral blood, sampled before any cancer treatment. These receptors originate from a man aged 18-49 years with stage I lung adenocarcinoma.

This clone was recorded once. The chain is built from TRBV7-9 and TRBJ2-1; the match to TRBD2 covers 14 bases. This CDR3 has 17 residues. V lost 5 bases, J lost 9 bases, and 12 bases stayed unmatched. CDR1 is SEHNR and CDR2 is FQNEAQ in the germline V gene (reference sequence). In nucleotides, the CDR3 is TGTGCCAGCAGCCCCAACTGGACTAGCGGGGGGATGGGTGAGCAGTTCTTC. Its protein is CASSPNWTSGGMGEQFF.

The V gene is TRBV6-1, the J gene TRBJ2-1; no clear D. The germline gives CDR1 MNHNS, CDR2 SASEGT. The CDR3 has 12 residues. V was clipped by 8 bases and J by 1 base, with 6 bases between them. The CDR3 DNA sequence: TGTGCCAGCGGACGGTCCTACAATGAGCAGTTCTTC. It codes for CASGRSYNEQFF.

The rearrangement joins TRBV4-2 to TRBJ2-3; perhaps TRBD1 as D (6 bases). Germline lookup yields CDR1 LGHNA and CDR2 YNFKEQ. The CDR3 loop spans 15 amino acids. V was clipped by 1 base and J by 5 bases, with 13 bases between them. CDR3 region: CASSQVAQGEDTQYF. CDR3 nucleotides: TGTGCCAGCAGCCAAGTGGCACAGGGTGAAGATACGCAGTATTTT.

This clone has just a few counts. The genes are TRBV4-2 and TRBJ2-1; 9 nucleotides match TRBD2. Germline V gene data show CDR1 as LGHNA and CDR2 as YNFKEQ. This CDR3 is 17 amino acids long. V lost 4 bases to trimming and J lost 6 bases; unmatched junction nucleotides: 13. The CDR3 sequence is CASSPTTQRGAPNEQFF. Here the CDR3 DNA reads TGTGCCAGCAGCCCGACCACTCAGCGGGGGGCGCCCAATGAGCAGTTCTTC.

This clone showed up just a few times. The chain carries TRBV11-2 and TRBJ1-2; D remains unclear. Trimming removed 2 bases from V and 3 bases from J, with 13 bases in between. Germline CDR1 SGHAT, CDR2 FQNNGV. The CDR3 is 15 amino acids. The DNA for the CDR3 is TGTGCCAGCAGCTTAAGTGATGGAGGCCACTATGGCTACACCTTC. It yields the protein CASSLSDGGHYGYTF.

This clone was detected once. The gene calls are TRBV7-3 and TRBJ2-7, with D possibly being TRBD1 (7 bases). Germline V gene data show CDR1 as SGHTA and CDR2 as FQGTGA. This CDR3 has 14 residues. V shed 0 bases and J shed 5 bases, with 11 bases lying between them. CDR3: CASSLTAGGHEQYF. As DNA, the CDR3 is TGTGCCAGCAGCTTAACGGCAGGGGGGCACGAGCAGTACTTC.

The chain employs TRBV10-3 and TRBJ1-5; no definite D call. Trimming cost V 5 bases and J 3 bases, with 5 bases left between them. The length of the CDR3 is 12 residues. In germline, CDR1 is ENHRY, CDR2 SYGVKD. CDR3 sequence (DNA): TGTGCCATCAGTCTTGACAATCAGCCCCAGCATTTT. It is translated as CAISLDNQPQHF.

In nucleotides, the CDR3 is TGTGCCAGCCACCGTAGGGGCACAGATACGCAGTATTTT. Translated: CASHRRGTDTQYF. This rearrangement joins TRBV2 to TRBJ2-3; D not certain. Germline V CDR1 and CDR2: SNHLY, FYNNEI. The CDR3 is 13 amino acids. V lost 8 bases to trimming and J lost 1 base, with 10 bases between them.

The chain carries TRBV18 and TRBJ1-1, with 8 bases that match TRBD1. Germline V gene lookup returns CDR1 KGHSH and CDR2 LQKENI. The CDR3 runs 15 residues. The ends lost 0 bases at V and 4 bases at J; junction bases unmatched: 4. In nucleotides, the CDR3 is TGTGCCAGCTCACCACCACCAACAGGGGGCACTGAAGCTTTCTTT. Protein: CASSPPPTGGTEAFF.

The chain links TRBV4-1 to TRBJ1-3; D is uncertain. CDR1 is MGHRA, CDR2 YSYEKL, per germline. The CDR3 is 15 residues long. V gave up 3 bases and J gave up 3 bases, with 12 bases separating them. The CDR3 here is CASSHPGRYGNTIYF. The CDR3 region has the DNA TGCGCCAGCAGCCACCCTGGCAGGTATGGAAACACCATATATTTT.

This chain links TRBV5-1 with TRBJ2-7; TRBD1 agrees at 7 bases. This CDR3 comprises 15 residues. Germline-derived CDR1 and CDR2 are SGHRS and YFSETQ. V trimming: 4 bases; J trimming: 3 bases; junction bases outside the gene matches: 10. The CDR3 reads CASSILPGQSYEQYF. The CDR3 DNA follows: TGCGCCAGCAGCATCCTCCCGGGACAGAGCTACGAGCAGTACTTC.

The gene calls are TRBV4-3 and TRBJ2-1; 14 bases are shared with TRBD2. Germline V lookup: CDR1 LGHNA, CDR2 YSLEER. CDR3 length: 18 residues. J lost 7 bases, V lost 0 bases, and 8 bases had no gene match. CDR3 in amino acids: CASSQDLGLAGGRNEQFF. Written as DNA, the CDR3 is TGCGCCAGCAGCCAAGATCTTGGACTAGCGGGGGGCAGGAATGAGCAGTTCTTC.

The chain combines TRBV5-1 with TRBJ1-1, with 8 bases lining up with TRBD1. V lost 4 bases and J lost 7; bases outside the gene matches: 12. CDR1 SGHRS and CDR2 YFSETQ come from the germline V gene. The CDR3 loop spans 15 amino acids. CDR3 bases: TGCGCCAGCAGCCAGGACAGGGCTTCGTATGGTGAAGCTTTCTTT. This gives the protein CASSQDRASYGEAFF.

The chain joins TRBV11-3 to TRBJ2-1; 13 bases map to TRBD2. V shed 0 bases and J 4 bases; nucleotides not matched to a gene: 3. This CDR3 has 17 residues. Looked up from germline, CDR1 is SGHNT and CDR2 is YENEEA. The CDR3 sequence: CASSLDTSGGAYNEQFF. CDR3 nucleotides: TGTGCCAGCAGCTTAGATACTAGCGGGGGGGCGTACAATGAGCAGTTCTTC. Full variable domain (missing parts from reference TRBV11-3 and TRBJ2-1): EAGVVQSPRYKIIEKKQPVAFWCNPISGHNTLYWYLQNLGQGPELLIRYENEEAVDDSQLPKDRFSAERLKGVDSTLKIQPAELGDSAVYLCASSLDTSGGAYNEQFFGPGTRLTVL.

The rearrangement joins TRBV7-3 to TRBJ1-1; TRBD1 agrees at 7 bases. The germline CDR1 and CDR2 sequences are SGHTA and FQGTGA. The J segment lost 3 bases and the V segment lost 6 bases, leaving 7 bases of the junction unmatched. The CDR3 is 14 residues long. The CDR3: CASRTYDRDTEAFF. CDR3 DNA sequence: TGTGCCAGCAGAACCTACGACAGGGACACTGAAGCTTTCTTT.

The genes are TRBV6-5 and TRBJ1-1; perhaps TRBD1 as D (5 bases). The CDR3 totals 15 residues. Germline CDR1 MNHEY, CDR2 SVGAGI. Trimming shortened V by 0 bases and J by 0 bases, and 8 bases separated the two germline ends. For the CDR3, the DNA is TGTGCCAGCAGTTACTCGAGACAGATGAACACTGAAGCTTTCTTT. It yields the protein CASSYSRQMNTEAFF.

In this sample, this clone turned up once. Other DNA sequences in the same sample also yield this CDR3. The J gene is TRBJ1-1, the V gene TRBV9; D might be TRBD1 (6 bases). V was cut by 0 bases and J by 5 bases, with 11 bases left in between. The CDR3 is 14 amino acids. CDR1 is SGDLS and CDR2 is YYNGEE in the germline V gene. The CDR3, as DNA: TGTGCCAGCAGCGTAGAGGGGGTGGGGACTGAAGCTTTCTTT. This codes for CASSVEGVGTEAFF.

The chain joins TRBV19 to TRBJ1-5; D is unclear. Germline V gives CDR1 LNHDA, CDR2 SQIVND (reference sequence). The V and J ends lost 5 bases and 7 bases respectively, with 9 bases between them. This CDR3 comprises 12 residues. CDR3 sequence: CASSSSRQPQHF. The CDR3 nucleotides read TGTGCCAGTAGTTCCTCCCGGCAGCCCCAGCATTTT.

This rearrangement joins TRBV10-3 to TRBJ1-1; D not resolved. Between the trimmed V and J ends, which lost 5 bases and 2 bases, there was a span of 15 bases. Germline assignment: CDR1 ENHRY and CDR2 SYGVKD. This CDR3 spans 15 amino acids. This chain's CDR3 is CAISPQSGGNTEAFF. CDR3 coding DNA: TGTGCCATCAGTCCGCAGTCGGGAGGCAACACTGAAGCTTTCTTT.

This chain connects TRBV7-2 to TRBJ2-3; 7 bases fit TRBD2. Germline assignment: CDR1 SGHTA and CDR2 FQGNSA. The CDR3 has 16 residues. The V gene end was trimmed by 5 bases and the J gene end by 2 bases; junction bases not matched to a gene: 10. CDR3 loop: CASSPTLGGSTDTQYF. The CDR3 region has the DNA TGTGCCAGCAGCCCAACCCTCGGGGGGTCCACAGATACGCAGTATTTT. The whole variable domain, remainder taken from reference TRBV7-2 and TRBJ2-3, is GAGVSQSPSNKVTEKGKDVELRCDPISGHTALYWYRQSLGQGLEFLIYFQGNSAPDKSGLPSDRFSAERTGGSVSTLTIQRTQQEDSAVYLCASSPTLGGSTDTQYFGPGTRLTVL.

The rearrangement links TRBV6-1 to TRBJ1-2, with 11 bases lining up with TRBD1. The CDR3 consists of 14 residues. J lost 9 bases, V lost 6 bases, and 9 bases had no gene match. Germline V lookup: CDR1 MNHNS, CDR2 SASEGT. The CDR3 DNA sequence: TGTGCCAGCAGAACGGGACAGGGGGTTACCAGCTACACCTTC. Protein product: CASRTGQGVTSYTF.

This clone was counted a single time. The chain links TRBV4-3 to TRBJ1-2; TRBD1 is a possible D gene (5 bases). The CDR3 is 12 amino acids. CDR1 and CDR2 from the germline V gene are LGHNA and YSLEER. The V and J ends lost 4 bases and 3 bases respectively, with 6 bases between them. The CDR3 spells CASSLGDYGYTF. The CDR3 DNA follows: TGCGCCAGCAGCCTGGGGGACTATGGCTACACCTTC.

The chain combines TRBV21-1 with TRBJ1-3. TRBV21-1 is described as a pseudogene. This CDR3 spans 14 amino acids. The CDR3 reads CASSKRISGNTIYF. For the CDR3, the DNA is TGTGCCAGCAGCAAGCGGATCTCTGGAAACACCATATATTTT.

The chain is built from TRBV29-1 and TRBJ1-1, with D unclear. The CDR3 runs to 15 residues. The germline CDR1 and CDR2 sequences are SQVTM and ANQGSEA. Trimming took off 7 bases at V and 1 base at J, with 19 bases between the two ends. CDR3 amino acids: CSATPRHRQNTEAFF. The CDR3 coding sequence is TGCAGCGCCACCCCCCGGCACCGCCAGAACACTGAAGCTTTCTTT.

The chain recombines TRBV14 with TRBJ1-1, with 7 bases that match TRBD1. The CDR3 totals 13 residues. The germline CDR1 and CDR2 sequences are SGHDN and FVKESK. The trim removed 2 bases at V and 5 bases at J, leaving 2 bases unmatched. The CDR3 bases are TGTGCCAGCAGCCAAAACAGGGGAACTGAAGCTTTCTTT. Protein sequence: CASSQNRGTEAFF.

The V and J genes are TRBV30 and TRBJ2-3, with 8 positions matching TRBD2. Germline-derived CDR1 and CDR2 are GTSNPN and SVGIG (reference sequence). J was trimmed by 4 bases and V by 4 bases; bases with no gene match: 7. The CDR3 runs to 14 residues. The CDR3 protein is CAWTRGGRPDTQYF. The CDR3 DNA follows: TGTGCCTGGACCCGGGGGGGCCGCCCAGATACGCAGTATTTT.

V usage is TRBV29-1 and J usage is TRBJ2-4, with TRBD1 matching over 12 bases. The V gene end was trimmed by 4 bases and the J gene end by 6 bases; junction bases not matched to a gene: 7. This CDR3 is built from 15 residues. Germline-derived CDR1 and CDR2 are SQVTM and ANQGSEA. DNA of the CDR3: TGCAGCGTTGTCTCGGGGACAGGGGGCGCAAACATTCAGTACTTC. Protein sequence: CSVVSGTGGANIQYF. The complete variable domain, with remaining parts taken from reference TRBV29-1 and TRBJ2-4, reads SAVISQKPSRDICQRGTSLTIQCQVDSQVTMMFWYRQQPGQSLTLIATANQGSEATYESGFVIDKFPISRPNLTFSTLTVSNMSPEDSSIYLCSVVSGTGGANIQYFGAGTRLSVL.

The chain recombines TRBV4-3 with TRBJ1-4; unclear D gene. The CDR3 totals 17 residues. V lost 4 bases and J lost 3, with 18 bases in between. Germline V gene data show CDR1 as LGHNA and CDR2 as YSLEER. CDR3 sequence reads: CASSLTAGGYANEKLFF. CDR3 DNA sequence: TGCGCCAGCAGCCTTACGGCCGGCGGTTATGCTAATGAAAAACTGTTTTTT.

The chain recombines TRBV4-1 with TRBJ1-5; D possibly corresponds to TRBD1 (5 bases). Germline CDR1 and CDR2: MGHRA and YSYEKL. The CDR3 is made up of 15 amino acids. V was shortened by 5 bases and J by 3 bases, with 14 bases between the two germline ends. CDR3 DNA sequence: TGCGCCAGCAGCTTTCGGCAGGGAAACAATCAGCCCCAGCATTTT. It yields the protein CASSFRQGNNQPQHF.

The V gene is TRBV28, the J gene TRBJ1-2; a possible D gene is TRBD1 (5 bases). The CDR3 consists of 14 residues. The V gene's germline CDR1 is MDHEN and CDR2 SYDVKM. V gave up 5 bases and J gave up 4 bases, with 14 bases separating them. The CDR3 DNA sequence: TGTGCCAGCAGTGTGGGACTCCTGGCCTATGGCTACACCTTC. Protein: CASSVGLLAYGYTF.

This sequence joins TRBV6-1 and TRBJ1-5, with a weak D call TRBD1 (6 bases). Germline CDR1 and CDR2: MNHNS and SASEGT. The CDR3 runs 15 residues. The ends were cut back, 2 bases at V and 0 bases at J, with 8 bases in the middle. The CDR3 region has the DNA TGTGCCAGCAGTGAAAGGACAGATAGCAATCAGCCCCAGCATTTT. It encodes CASSERTDSNQPQHF.